This record concerns one T cell receptor (beta chain) sequence. Data came from immunoSEQ multiplex PCR; TCRdb stores just in-frame clones and leaves some out. Of about 120,000 clones listed, around 89% are singletons. This entry belongs to a study of PD-L1 blockade in urothelial cancer. As for time point: peripheral blood 6 weeks after treatment start. Germline trimming cut 4 bases from V and 7 bases from J; bases unmatched to any gene: 8. The CDR3 is 14 residues long. Germline V gives CDR1 MNHNS, CDR2 SASEGT. The rearrangement uses TRBV6-1 and TRBJ1-1, with TRBD1 identical over 8 bases. This sample comprised PBMCs, obtained around atezolizumab (anti-PD-L1) treatment. The TCR comes from a man aged 60-69 years with urothelial cancer. In DNA form, the CDR3 reads TGTGCCAGCAGTGTAACAGGGGGATCGGGTGAAGCTTTCTTT. Translation gives CASSVTGGSGEAFF.